What follows describes a single T cell receptor (beta chain). These data come from a study of human T cells and chemical hapten exposure. CDR1 is LNHNV, CDR2 YYDKDF, per germline (reference sequence). V lost 0 bases and J 6 bases, leaving 12 bases between the germline ends. This CDR3 is built from 14 residues. Documented time point: patch test 1, 2 weeks after DPC sensitization. Treatment indicated: therapeutic diphenylcyclopropenone sensitization with weekly scalp DPC. TCRdb fed the RACE reads into MiXCR, producing one record per CDR3 protein. The sample has around 76,000 distinct CDR3 sequences, 12% seen once.

This receptor was taken from a woman aged 60 to 75 with alopecia areata. Some clones in this sample may be carry-over from other donors' samples. This specimen consisted of whole blood, obtained in connection with sensitization to the hapten diphenylcyclopropenone (DPC). The chain uses TRBV15 and TRBJ2-7; D uncertain. The CDR3 loop reads CATSRDVVSREQYF. The CDR3 DNA sequence: TGTGCCACCAGCAGAGATGTTGTTAGCCGCGAGCAGTACTTC.